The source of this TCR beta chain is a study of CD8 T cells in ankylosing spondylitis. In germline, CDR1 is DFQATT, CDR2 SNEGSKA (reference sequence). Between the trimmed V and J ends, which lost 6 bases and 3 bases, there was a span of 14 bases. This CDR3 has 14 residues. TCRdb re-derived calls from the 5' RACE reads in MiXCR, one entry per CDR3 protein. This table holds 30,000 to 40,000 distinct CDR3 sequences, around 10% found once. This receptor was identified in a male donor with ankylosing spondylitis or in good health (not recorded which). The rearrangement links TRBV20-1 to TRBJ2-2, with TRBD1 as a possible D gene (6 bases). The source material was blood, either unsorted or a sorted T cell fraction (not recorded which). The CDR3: CSATGQQDTGELFF. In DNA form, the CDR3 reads TGCAGTGCGACAGGACAGCAAGACACCGGGGAGCTGTTTTTT.